The clone carrying this T cell receptor beta chain was recorded a few times. The antigen is unknown. The sample is drawn from a study of response to subunit inactivated influenza vaccine. Deletions cut 6 bases from V and 0 bases from J, with 11 bases between. CDR1 is SQVTM, CDR2 ANQGSEA, per germline. This CDR3 spans 14 amino acids. Study outcomes and limitations: The authors suggested that every seasonal influenza vaccination recruits few new T cells.

TCRdb reanalysed the RT-PCR reads using MiXCR and keeps one entry per CDR3 protein. The sample lists 290,000 or so distinct CDR3 sequences, 22% occurring once. The source of this sequence is a man between 50 and 75 years old who received an inactivated influenza vaccine. Sequenced here: PBMCs from blood, sampled about 20 months after vaccination. This chain connects TRBV29-1 to TRBJ2-2, with TRBD1 as a possible D gene (5 bases). The CDR3 coding sequence is TGCAGCGTCGTTGGCAGGGCGAACACCGGGGAGCTGTTTTTT. It translates to CSVVGRANTGELFF.